The sequence of this T cell receptor (beta chain) was determined in a study of blood T cells in healthy people across ages (dated by TCRdb to about 2015). In terms of the full investigation: In model experiments, roughly one uniquely barcoded TCR beta cDNA molecule per two T cells was captured by template switching. To track age-related changes in TCR beta repertoire diversity, the study relied on deep sequencing normalized with unique cDNA molecular identifiers. The donors were divided into four age groups: young (average around 17 years), middle-aged (about 39), aged (roughly 66) and long-lived (more than 75). To avoid experimental bias, donors of different ages were distributed randomly across sequencing lanes. The study analyzed two additional independent replicas of 1 million unique cDNA reads from the same blood draw for two donors, one aged 18 to 30 and one aged 80 or older. The paper's findings and limits, for the study overall: Total diversity estimates from one million sequenced T cells were considered lower bounds and underestimates. Donor CMV infection status was unknown, potentially confounding age-related changes in expanded clonotypes. Compared with the aged group, the long-lived group had more naive CD4+ T cells, fewer expanded clones and increased TCR diversity, suggesting age selection. Observed TCR beta diversity per million T cells fell roughly linearly with age, and a significant reduction was already apparent by age around 40. There was a strong correlation between observed TCR beta diversity and the percentage of naive T cells measured by flow cytometry. Since profiling was done on bulk unsorted PBMCs, naive and antigen-experienced compartments could not be conclusively compared.

V ends up 6 bases short and J 8 bases short, with an unmatched junction base count of 9. The CDR3 runs 13 amino acids, cysteine and phenylalanine included. Left in the record is the CDR3 DNA by itself, 39 bases read in frame from the first base. From the germline V gene, CDR1 is MNHNS and CDR2 is SASEGT. Details on this clonotype: No antigen is known for it. Base quality data are lacking; no much larger clone is found one base away.

Donors were a few dozen systemically healthy Caucasian individuals from Russia aged 6 to 90 years. Each donor gave roughly 11 milliliters of peripheral blood, drawn into EDTA-treated Vacutainer tubes. Ficoll-Paque density-gradient centrifugation was used to isolate PBMCs, with at least 6.5 million per sample. Total RNA, at least 5 micrograms per sample, was extracted from PBMCs with Trizol reagent. For every donor, flow cytometry on a PBMC aliquot measured the percentage of naive CD45RAhigh/CD27high T cells. The method was 5' RACE. Data came from an Illumina HiSeq 2500. A second PCR of roughly 6 to 12 cycles was performed with a sample-barcoded 5' primer and a J-beta primer mix. A template-switch 5' adaptor carrying 12 random nucleotides introduced a unique molecular identifier onto each TCR beta cDNA molecule. Each sample yielded at least 3 million CDR3-containing paired-end reads. The Mint cDNA synthesis kit, primed by a TRBC-specific oligonucleotide, was used to synthesize first-strand cDNA from all RNA. All cDNA was treated with uracil-DNA glycosylase and then went through a first 18-cycle PCR with the universal primers M1SS and BC2_uni_R. The study's own analysis went as follows. For normalization, 1 million high-quality reads were randomly selected from each sample, with every read carrying a distinct molecular identifier. Reads with shared molecular identifiers were discarded instead of being binned into consensus sequences. MiTCR, set to a Q25 quality threshold and the strictest error-elimination algorithm, was used for CDR3 identification, clonotype clustering and error correction. A nonparametric unseen species model with Euler transformation was used to estimate lower-bound total TCR beta diversity. TCRdb passed the public sequencing reads through fastp at Q25 and MiXCR, retaining productive beta sequences. Here each entry gathers all rows of one CDR3 protein and keeps the most common genes and DNA. These V and J calls rely on TCRdb rather than the paper's analysis. This sample lists 590,000 or so distinct CDR3 sequences; 25% to 35% were detected once. 15% to 19% of the sample lies in the top ten.

The chain joins TRBV6-1 to TRBJ1-2; a stretch of 7 junction bases matches TRBD1. The sample consisted of blood. The sequence was collected from a woman over 75 in good health. The DNA is as follows: TGTGCCAGCAGGAGAGACAGGGTACTAGGCTACACCTTC. This sequence encodes CASRRDRVLGYTF.